A single sample gave rise to the 2 T cell receptor beta chains below, sequenced in a study of CD8+CD57+ T cells in acquired aplastic anemia. The patients chosen for sequencing had shown expansion of CD8+CD57+ cells (detected by flow cytometry). According to the study, genomic DNA was the template for TCR beta VDJ and CDR3 profiling. TCRdb redid the calling of the reads with MiXCR, one entry per CDR3 protein. Among a few hundred thousand distinct CDR3 sequences listed, over 25% were seen once. The sequencing sample was made of sorted CD4+, CD8+, or CD8+CD57+ T cells (not recorded which) from PBMCs. These receptors all stem from a human donor with aplastic anemia.

The chain links TRBV18 to TRBJ2-7; 12 bases fit TRBD2. V lost 3 bases to trimming and J lost 7 bases; unmatched junction nucleotides: 7. This CDR3 comprises 15 residues. CDR1 is KGHSH and CDR2 is LQKENI in the germline V gene. CDR3 coding DNA: TGTGCCAGCTCACCGGACGGACTAGCGGGACCTGAGCAGTACTTC. It yields the protein CASSPDGLAGPEQYF.

Only a few counts were recorded for this clonotype. The chain recombines TRBV24-1 with TRBJ1-1, with no clear D. This CDR3 has 11 amino acids. Germline V gene lookup returns CDR1 KGHDR and CDR2 SFDVKD. The V end was cut by 7 bases, the J end by 1 base, with 3 bases between. The DNA of the CDR3 is TGTGCCACCAGGTGGAACACTGAAGCTTTCTTT. Protein product: CATRWNTEAFF.